The 17 T cell receptor beta chains reported below all come from one sample, sequenced in a study of T-cell memory formation after mild COVID-19. From the 5' RACE reads, TCRdb called clonotypes with MiXCR, one entry per CDR3 protein. The sample shows roughly 250,000 distinct CDR3 sequences, around 15% of them seen only once. Sequencing used PBMCs or a T cell subset sorted from them (not recorded which). All receptors come from a man in his late teens or twenties who had mild COVID-19 (a few samples of this study predate the infection). Cell type and time point are not known.

This chain connects TRBV12-3 or TRBV12-4 to TRBJ2-1; 11 bases agree with TRBD1. After removal of 6 bases from V and 9 bases from J, the junction contained 7 bases not matched to a gene. CDR3 length: 14 amino acids. CDR3 residues: CASSPGQGAGEQFF. Written as DNA, the CDR3 is TGTGCCAGCAGCCCCGGACAGGGGGCTGGTGAGCAGTTCTTC.

This clonotype was found many times. The rearrangement links TRBV4-3 to TRBJ2-7; weak D call: TRBD1 (5 bases). Germline loops: CDR1 LGHNA, CDR2 YSLEER. The V end lost 0 bases, the J end lost 5 bases, and 14 bases lay between the germline ends. This CDR3 is built from 15 residues. The CDR3 DNA is TGCGCCAGCAGCCAAGAATGGGGCCCCGGCCACGAGCAGTACTTC. It specifies CASSQEWGPGHEQYF.

Only a few counts were recorded for this clonotype. The J gene is TRBJ2-4, the V gene TRBV4-2; 7 positions match TRBD1. V was pared by 2 bases and J by 3 bases, with 10 bases of the junction left unmatched. Germline assignment: CDR1 LGHNA and CDR2 YNFKEQ. This CDR3 comprises 17 residues. The CDR3 DNA follows: TGTGCCAGCAGCCAACAAATGGTGGGACAGTACAAAAACATTCAGTACTTC. Translated: CASSQQMVGQYKNIQYF.

The chain joins TRBV23-1 to TRBJ2-2; tentatively, D is TRBD2 (6 bases). TRBV23-1 is filed as an ORF, its function uncertain. This CDR3 is 14 amino acids long. Trimming took off 3 bases at V and 5 bases at J, with 10 bases between the two ends. The CDR3 spells CASSHRGGTGELFF. The DNA for the CDR3 is TGCGCCAGCAGTCATCGGGGAGGAACCGGGGAGCTGTTTTTT.

V is TRBV7-2 and J is TRBJ1-2; D call uncertain. Germline CDR1 reads SGHTA; CDR2 reads FQGNSA. The CDR3 consists of 9 residues. V dropped 5 bases and J dropped 11 bases, with 6 bases sitting between them. CDR3 nucleotide sequence: TGTGCCAGCAGCCCCCCATACACCTTC. Translation: CASSPPYTF.

This clonotype was counted between two and nine times. The chain combines TRBV10-3 with TRBJ1-1; no clear D gene. This CDR3 contains 12 residues. V dropped 0 bases and J dropped 10 bases, with 9 bases sitting between them. Germline-derived CDR1 and CDR2 are ENHRY and SYGVKD. The CDR3: CAISESAGGAFF. CDR3 coding DNA: TGTGCCATCAGTGAGTCCGCAGGAGGAGCTTTCTTT.

Of note for this clonotype: The junction and the germline gene differ at one end; a read error may be behind it. The CDR3 nucleotides read TGCAGTGCGAGAGTAATCAGGGGAGCCAAACCCCAGCATTTT. It codes for CSARVIRGAKPQHF. The chain is built from TRBV20-1 and TRBJ1-5, with D tentatively TRBD1 (6 bases). The germline gives CDR1 DFQATT, CDR2 SNEGSKA (reference sequence). This CDR3 comprises 14 residues.

This clonotype was observed a handful of times. This chain uses TRBV11-2 with TRBJ1-6; D uncertain. Per the germline V gene, CDR1 is SGHAT and CDR2 is FQNNGV. The CDR3 has 16 amino acids. V lost 4 bases to trimming and J lost 8 bases, with 18 bases between them. The CDR3 region has the DNA TGTGCCAGCAGCTCCCTCTCTGCAGGAAGGTATTCACCCCTCCACTTT. As protein: CASSSLSAGRYSPLHF.

This clonotype has only a few counts. This rearrangement joins TRBV7-9 to TRBJ2-1, with D unresolved. Germline CDR1 is SEHNR and CDR2 is FQNEAQ (reference sequence). The CDR3 has 13 residues. V was shortened by 3 bases and J by 7 bases, with 10 bases between the two germline ends. CDR3 loop: CASSFLGWNEQFF. CDR3 coding DNA: TGTGCCAGCAGCTTCCTAGGTTGGAATGAGCAGTTCTTC. Using reference TRBV7-9 and TRBJ2-1 for the parts outside the CDR3, the full variable domain is DTGVSQNPRHKITKRGQNVTFRCDPISEHNRLYWYRQTLGQGPEFLTYFQNEAQLEKSRLLSDRFSAERPKGSFSTLEIQRTEQGDSAMYLCASSFLGWNEQFFGPGTRLTVL.

This clonotype showed up just a few times. The chain employs TRBV29-1 and TRBJ1-2; D not resolved. Looked up from germline, CDR1 is SQVTM and CDR2 is ANQGSEA. The germline V and J ends were trimmed by 7 bases and 4 bases, with 13 bases remaining between them. There are 12 residues in the CDR3. CDR3 in amino acids: CSGLGQPYGYTF. CDR3 DNA: TGCAGCGGGCTGGGCCAGCCCTATGGCTACACCTTC.

A few counts support this clonotype. The chain carries TRBV7-2 and TRBJ2-3; D might be TRBD2 (5 bases). The CDR3 totals 11 residues. The V end lost 5 bases, the J end lost 8 bases, and 8 bases lay between the germline ends. CDR1 is SGHTA, CDR2 FQGNSA, per germline. CDR3 DNA sequence: TGTGCCAGCAGCCCCCGGGGTACGCAGTATTTT. This sequence encodes CASSPRGTQYF.

This clonotype appeared a few times. V and J are TRBV6-2 or TRBV6-3 and TRBJ2-6, with no clear D. Per germline, CDR1 MNHEY and CDR2 SVGEGT. This CDR3 is 15 amino acids long. V was pared by 3 bases and J by 1 base, with 7 bases between. The CDR3 sequence is CASSYWASGANVLTF. Here the CDR3 DNA reads TGTGCCAGCAGTTATTGGGCGTCTGGGGCCAACGTCCTGACTTTC.

CDR3 coding DNA: TGTGCCATCGGGGGGACTAGCGGGGTTATCACCGGGGAGCTGTTTTTT. It specifies CAIGGTSGVITGELFF. The chain has TRBV10-3 and TRBJ2-2; 13 positions match TRBD2. The V gene end was trimmed by 8 bases and the J gene end by 4 bases; junction bases not matched to a gene: 7. The CDR3 runs to 16 residues. Germline V gene lookup returns CDR1 ENHRY and CDR2 SYGVKD.

This clonotype has just a few counts. A read error may account for a junction end that differs from germline. This chain joins TRBV18 and TRBJ2-7, with unresolved D. This CDR3 comprises 12 residues. CDR1 and CDR2 from the germline V gene are KGHSH and LQKENI. The chain's CDR3 is CASSSPENEQYF. Here the CDR3 DNA reads TGTGCCAGCTCATCACCGGAAAACGAGCAGTACTTC.

This chain links TRBV5-6 with TRBJ2-7; TRBD2 might be the D (5 bases). This CDR3 spans 16 amino acids. Germline loops: CDR1 SGHDT, CDR2 YYEEEE. V was pared by 1 base and J by 0 bases, with 14 bases between. CDR3 DNA sequence: TGTGCCAGCAGCTTGTACAACGCGGGTCCCTCCTACGAGCAGTACTTC. It yields the protein CASSLYNAGPSYEQYF.

This chain links TRBV4-3 with TRBJ1-3; D is ambiguous. V shed 0 bases and J shed 4 bases, with 19 bases lying between them. Germline CDR1 is LGHNA and CDR2 is YSLEER. This CDR3 has 18 amino acids. This CDR3 is CASSQDLGQALVGNTIYF. The CDR3 DNA reads as TGCGCCAGCAGCCAAGATCTGGGCCAGGCTTTAGTCGGAAACACCATATATTTT.

V gene TRBV7-9 combines with J gene TRBJ1-5; tentatively, D is TRBD1 (6 bases). The CDR3 runs to 15 residues. Trimming took off 1 base at V and 7 bases at J, with 14 bases between the two ends. Germline V CDR1 and CDR2: SEHNR, FQNEAQ (reference sequence). CDR3 bases: TGTGCCAGCAGCTTAGACAGGGAGGTCGGACAGCCCCAGCATTTT. This gives the protein CASSLDREVGQPQHF.